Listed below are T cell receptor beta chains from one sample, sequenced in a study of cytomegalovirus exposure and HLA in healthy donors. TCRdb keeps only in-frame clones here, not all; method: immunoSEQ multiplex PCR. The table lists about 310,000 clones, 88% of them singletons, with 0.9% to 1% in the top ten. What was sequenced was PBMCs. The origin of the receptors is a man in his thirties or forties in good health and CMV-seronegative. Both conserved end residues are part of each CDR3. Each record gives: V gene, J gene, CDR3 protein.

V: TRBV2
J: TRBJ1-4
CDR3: CASSELRVAAEKLFF

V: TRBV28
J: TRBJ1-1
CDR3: CASSSPAGWTWGNTEAFF

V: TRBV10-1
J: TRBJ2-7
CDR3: CASSDSSAGRHEQYF

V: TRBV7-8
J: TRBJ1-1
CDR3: CASSSRGQGTIEAFF

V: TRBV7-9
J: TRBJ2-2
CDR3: CASSRLQGAGHAGELFF

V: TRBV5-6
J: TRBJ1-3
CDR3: CASSNRVNTIYF

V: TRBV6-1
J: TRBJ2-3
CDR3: CASRLDRRDTQYF

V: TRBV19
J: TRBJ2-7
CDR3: CASSITSTGVTHEQYF

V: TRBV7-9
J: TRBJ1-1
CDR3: CASSSRKEAFF

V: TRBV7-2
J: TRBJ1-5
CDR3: CASSFSSSNQPQHF

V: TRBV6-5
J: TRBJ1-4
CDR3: CASSYQQGAEKLFF

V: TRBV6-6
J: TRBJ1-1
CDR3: CASSYFSGFRAFF

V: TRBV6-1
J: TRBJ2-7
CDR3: CASSGTGRGYEQYF

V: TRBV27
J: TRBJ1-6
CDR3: CASGRSYNSPLHF

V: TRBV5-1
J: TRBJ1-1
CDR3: CASSRHRTMNTEAFF

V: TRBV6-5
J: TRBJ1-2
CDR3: CASRLHAIADGYTF

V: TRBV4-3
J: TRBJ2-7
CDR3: CASSQDGRGGDEQYF

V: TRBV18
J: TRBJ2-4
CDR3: CASSPGANKNIQYF

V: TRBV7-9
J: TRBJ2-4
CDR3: CASSLRGNDKNIQYF

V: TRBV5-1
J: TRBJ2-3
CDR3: CASSLDPGIQDTQYF

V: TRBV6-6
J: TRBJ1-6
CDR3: CASSYGAGPNSPLHF

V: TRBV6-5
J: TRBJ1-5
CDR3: CASSYDTSPNQPQHF

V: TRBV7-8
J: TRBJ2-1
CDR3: CASGNLPPGIYNEQFF

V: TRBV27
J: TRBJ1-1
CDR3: CASSLAGSESFF

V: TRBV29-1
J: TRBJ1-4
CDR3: CSVKDGGIYEKLFF

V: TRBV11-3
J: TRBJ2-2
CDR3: CATQGSGELFF

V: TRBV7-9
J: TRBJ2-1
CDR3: CASSPFINEQFF

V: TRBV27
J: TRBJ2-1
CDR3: CASSSHRGGGSYNEQFF

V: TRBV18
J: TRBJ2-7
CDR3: CASSPQTGTGGGEQYF

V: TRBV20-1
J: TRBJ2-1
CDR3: CSAHSYNEQFF

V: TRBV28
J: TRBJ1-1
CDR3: CASSFLRGGTEAFF